The clone carrying this T cell receptor beta chain turned up a few times. The data derive from a study of blood T cell repertoires in COVID-19. The wider study: COVID-19 samples collected from the United States, Italy and Spain covered acute and convalescent phases. PBMCs, B-cell-depleted T cells, or T cells were the source of the cDNA or gDNA that made up the material.

In the authors' workflow: Amplification with reference gene primers provided the estimates of nucleated cell counts. Here immunoSEQ multiplex PCR was the method, and the copy in TCRdb shows in-frame clones only, minus some. That table is the source of V, J and clone size, and D and trimming were worked out from the DNA. This table holds under 300,000 clones, about 86% found once. Germline CDR1 and CDR2: LGHNA and YSLEER. Trimming took 4 bases from V and 4 from J; bases not matched to a gene: 0. The CDR3 is 14 amino acids. Seattle patients were enrolled during active infection and followed longitudinally.

The chain employs TRBV4-3 and TRBJ2-1; 11 nucleotides match TRBD2. This receptor was obtained from a woman between 65 and 79 years old with COVID-19, enrolled during active disease. The sample comprised peripheral blood. This CDR3 is CASSLAGGYNEQFF. DNA for the CDR3: TGCGCCAGCAGCCTAGCGGGGGGGTACAATGAGCAGTTCTTC.